This TCR beta chain comes out of a study of beta chain features in type 1 diabetes. As for the study in general: Patients looked much like healthy donors when it came to age, gender and cell yields. Notes on the study in general: Patients' naive, central memory and Treg TCRB repertoires seemed closer to one another than those of healthy donors. Any role of HLA type in TCRB rearrangement remained unresolved here. Moderate but significant shortening of TCRB CDR3s was recorded in all four CD4+ subsets from Type 1 diabetes patients.

Every bit of the isolated RNA underwent reverse transcription, so sequencing read expressed TCRB transcripts. Using immunoSEQ multiplex PCR, the repertoire was profiled, and TCRdb retains in-frame clones only, with some absent. This table holds around 310,000 clones, roughly 14% found once. This clone appeared a few times. Antigen specificity is unknown. The junction and the germline gene differ at one end; a read error may be behind it. A sort by CD45RO/CCR7/CD25/CD127/CD95/CD27 yielded CD4+ naive, central memory, regulatory and stem cell-like memory cells. This CDR3 is 14 amino acids long. Germline CDR1 is LGHNA and CDR2 is YNFKEQ.

This clonotype was sampled from a woman younger than 35 with type 1 diabetes. The chain joins TRBV4-2 to TRBJ2-7; possibly TRBD2 for D (6 bases). Source material: naive CD4+ T cells from blood. This CDR3 is CASSQDIYFRELVF. Here the CDR3 DNA reads TGTGCCAGCAGCCAAGATATATATTTCCGGGAGCTGGTGTTC.